This T cell receptor beta chain derives from a study of T-cell memory formation after mild COVID-19. Note on this clonotype: What it binds is unknown.

Study-level points and caveats: Among clones contracting day 15 to 85, CD4/CD8 was balanced, whereas later expanders leaned CD4+.

TCRdb re-called the 5' RACE reads through MiXCR, storing one row per CDR3 protein. In the table there are 450,000 to 650,000 distinct CDR3 sequences, 15% to 20% of which are singletons. The sequencing sample was made of PBMCs or a T cell subset sorted from them (not recorded which). This sequence originates from an adult woman who had mild COVID-19 (a few samples of this study predate the infection). Cell type and time point are not known.

The CDR3 DNA reads as TGTGCCAGCAGCGCTTTCTATGAAGGCACAGATACGCAGTATTTT. It yields the protein CASSAFYEGTDTQYF. The chain employs TRBV13 and TRBJ2-3; no reliable D call. V shed 5 bases and J shed 1 base, with 13 bases lying between them. Germline CDR1 PRHDT, CDR2 FYEKMQ (reference sequence). CDR3 length: 15 residues.